This entry concerns a single TCR beta chain. Using immunoSEQ multiplex PCR, the repertoire was profiled, and TCRdb retains in-frame clones only, with some absent. The table lists about 2.4 million clones, roughly 93% of them singletons. These data are taken from a study of shared clonotypes between healthy human individuals. Looked up from germline, CDR1 is SGHNT and CDR2 is YYREEE (reference sequence). The V segment lost 0 bases and the J segment 5 bases; nucleotides outside the gene matches: 4. This CDR3 has 15 amino acids. The sequence was obtained from a man aged 18 to 35 in good health. Some clones in this sample may be carry-over from other donors' samples. The chain has TRBV5-4 and TRBJ2-5; 10 nucleotides match TRBD2. Sample: naive CD4+ T cells from PBMCs. Subset meaning: CD45RA+ positively selected. CDR3 nucleotides: TGTGCCAGCAGCTTGGCTAGCGGGAGAGGGGAGACCCAGTACTTC. Residues: CASSLASGRGETQYF. Full variable domain (missing parts from reference TRBV5-4 and TRBJ2-5): ETGVTQSPTHLIKTRGQQVTLRCSSQSGHNTVSWYQQALGQGPQFIFQYYREEENGRGNFPPRFSGLQFPNYSSELNVNALELDDSALYLCASSLASGRGETQYFGPGTRLLVL.